This T cell receptor beta chain emerged from a study of graft-versus-host responses after intestinal transplantation. Findings and caveats of the study: Investigators detected GvH clones in recipient marrow, with some emerging earlier in ileum or blood. Researchers found peak circulating GvH clone levels linked to early post-transplant HvG declines.

With respect to this clone: Antigen unknown.

Trimming pared 2 bases from V and 10 bases from J, leaving 16 bases between. There are 14 residues in the CDR3. Germline loops: CDR1 SGHNT, CDR2 YYREEE (reference sequence). Repertoires were generated with immunoSEQ multiplex PCR, while TCRdb's copy carries only in-frame clones and drops some. This sample carries 65,000 to 100,000 clones, around 90% of them seen once, and the ten largest clones take roughly 0.39%. This rearrangement joins TRBV5-4 to TRBJ2-1; D not certain. This sequence originates from a human donor who was the organ donor for an intestinal transplant. Specimen: unstimulated CD8+ T cells sorted from spleen or lymph node cells, collected before transplant. CDR3 DNA sequence: TGTGCCAGCAGCTTAAATTTCTGGGCCGGAGAGCAGTTCTTC. Translation gives CASSLNFWAGEQFF.